The 9 T cell receptor beta chains below all came from one sample that was sequenced in a study of cytomegalovirus exposure and HLA in healthy donors. TCRdb's copy holds only in-frame clones and misses some; the assay was immunoSEQ multiplex PCR. The table has 120,000 or so clones, about 87% seen once. The sample consisted of PBMCs. The source is a man aged 18 to 30 in good health and CMV-seronegative.

This sequence joins TRBV28 and TRBJ2-5; perhaps TRBD1 as D (5 bases). The CDR3 covers 12 residues. Germline CDR1 MDHEN, CDR2 SYDVKM. With 8 bases removed from V and 7 bases from J, the gap between germline ends came to 14 bases. In DNA, the CDR3 is TGTGCCAGCGACAGACCTACCGGGACCCAGTACTTC. This encodes CASDRPTGTQYF.

This clone was detected a few times. The chain recombines TRBV18 with TRBJ2-2, with D perhaps TRBD1 (5 bases). Germline V gene data show CDR1 as KGHSH and CDR2 as LQKENI. V was clipped by 2 bases and J by 7 bases, with 14 bases between them. The CDR3 sequence is 15 residues long. In DNA, the CDR3 is TGTGCCAGCTCACCAATGAAGGGGATTGGCGGGGAGCTGTTTTTT. It yields the protein CASSPMKGIGGELFF.

The V and J genes are TRBV19 and TRBJ2-7; possible D gene TRBD1, 6 bases. V dropped 3 bases and J dropped 3 bases, with 15 bases sitting between them. The germline gives CDR1 LNHDA, CDR2 SQIVND (reference sequence). The CDR3 runs to 15 residues. The CDR3 nucleotides read TGTGCCAGTAGTATTAGACAGGTCACCATCTACGAGCAGTACTTC. Residues: CASSIRQVTIYEQYF. Combining the CDR3 with reference TRBV19 and TRBJ2-7 gives the whole variable domain DGGITQSPKYLFRKEGQNVTLSCEQNLNHDAMYWYRQDPGQGLRLIYYSQIVNDFQKGDIAEGYSVSREKKESFPLTVTSAQKNPTAFYLCASSIRQVTIYEQYFGPGTRLTVT.

The chain has TRBV6-5 and TRBJ1-5; 10 bases line up with TRBD1. Germline CDR1 reads MNHEY; CDR2 reads SVGAGI. This CDR3 is 13 amino acids long. V lost 8 bases to trimming and J lost 2 bases; unmatched junction nucleotides: 0. This CDR3 is CASGTGGNQPQHF. CDR3 in DNA: TGTGCCAGCGGGACAGGGGGCAATCAGCCCCAGCATTTT.

The gene calls are TRBV7-9 and TRBJ1-1; no clear D. There are 13 residues in the CDR3. The germline V gene encodes CDR1 SEHNR and CDR2 FQNEAQ (reference sequence). V gave up 1 base and J gave up 7 bases, with 10 bases separating them. CDR3 residues: CASSLVTGDEAFF. CDR3 nucleotides: TGTGCCAGCAGCTTAGTCACTGGAGATGAAGCTTTCTTT.

This rearrangement joins TRBV4-1 to TRBJ1-2; D gene ambiguous. CDR1 is MGHRA, CDR2 YSYEKL, per germline. The CDR3 sequence is 13 residues long. V lost 6 bases and J 8 bases, leaving 16 bases between the germline ends. The CDR3 sequence: CASRYHGVEGYTF. In nucleotides, the CDR3 is TGCGCCAGCAGGTACCACGGGGTGGAAGGCTACACCTTC.

The J gene is TRBJ1-1, the V gene TRBV7-9; D gene uncertain. This CDR3 is 14 amino acids long. The ends were cut back, 5 bases at V and 0 bases at J, with 10 bases in the middle. Germline V CDR1 and CDR2: SEHNR, FQNEAQ (reference sequence). The CDR3 sequence: CASSPGSLNTEAFF. The CDR3 nucleotides read TGTGCCAGCAGCCCGGGGAGTCTGAACACTGAAGCTTTCTTT.

V gene TRBV29-1 combines with J gene TRBJ2-7, with TRBD2 as a possible D gene (10 bases). CDR3 length equals 15 residues. Between the trimmed V and J ends, which lost 6 bases and 1 base, there was a span of 19 bases. Germline loops: CDR1 SQVTM, CDR2 ANQGSEA. The DNA for the CDR3 is TGCAGCGTAGGACAGGGGACTAGCGATTCCTACGAGCAGTACTTC. Amino acid sequence: CSVGQGTSDSYEQYF.

This clone was detected only once. V and J are TRBV2 and TRBJ1-3; unclear D gene. This CDR3 is 16 amino acids long. V gave up 2 bases and J gave up 0 bases, with 11 bases separating them. Germline values: CDR1 SNHLY, CDR2 FYNNEI. The CDR3 region has the DNA TGTGCCAGCAGTGAAATTGCGGGGAGCTCTGGAAACACCATATATTTT. It encodes CASSEIAGSSGNTIYF.